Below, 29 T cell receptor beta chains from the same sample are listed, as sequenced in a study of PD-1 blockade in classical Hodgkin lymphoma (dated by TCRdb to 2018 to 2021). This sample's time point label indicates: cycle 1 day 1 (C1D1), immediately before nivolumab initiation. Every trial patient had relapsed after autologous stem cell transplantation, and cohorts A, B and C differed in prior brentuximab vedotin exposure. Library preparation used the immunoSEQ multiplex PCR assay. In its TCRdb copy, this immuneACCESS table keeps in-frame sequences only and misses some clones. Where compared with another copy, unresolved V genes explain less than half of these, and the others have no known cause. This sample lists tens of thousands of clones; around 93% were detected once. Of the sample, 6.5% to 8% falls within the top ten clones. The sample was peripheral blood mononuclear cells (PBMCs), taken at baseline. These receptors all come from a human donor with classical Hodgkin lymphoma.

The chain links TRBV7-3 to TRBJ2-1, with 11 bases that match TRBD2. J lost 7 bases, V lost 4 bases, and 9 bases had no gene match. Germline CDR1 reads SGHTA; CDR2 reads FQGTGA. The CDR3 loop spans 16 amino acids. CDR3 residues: CASSSSGRTLGNEQFF. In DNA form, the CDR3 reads TGTGCCAGCAGCTCTAGCGGGAGGACCTTGGGGAATGAGCAGTTCTTC.

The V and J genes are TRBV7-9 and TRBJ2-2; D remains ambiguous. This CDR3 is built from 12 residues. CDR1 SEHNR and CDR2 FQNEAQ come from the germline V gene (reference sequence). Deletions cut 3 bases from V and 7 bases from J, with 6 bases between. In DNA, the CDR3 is TGTGCCAGCAGCTTGCGTGGCGGGGAGCTGTTTTTT. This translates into CASSLRGGELFF.

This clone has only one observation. CDR3 bases: TGTGCCAGCAGCTTAGACATCAGGACGGCTTTCTTT. Protein sequence: CASSLDIRTAFF. The chain combines TRBV11-2 with TRBJ1-1; D unresolved. The germline gives CDR1 SGHAT, CDR2 FQNNGV. V dropped 0 bases and J dropped 11 bases, with 10 bases sitting between them. The length of the CDR3 is 12 residues.

The CDR3 region has the DNA TGTGCCAGCAACAGGGGTTCGAGCTCCTACGAGCAGTACTTC. It translates to CASNRGSSSYEQYF. The chain employs TRBV28 and TRBJ2-7; 7 bases fit TRBD1. The CDR3 is 14 residues long. Germline lookup yields CDR1 MDHEN and CDR2 SYDVKM. V trimming: 7 bases; J trimming: 0 bases; junction bases outside the gene matches: 6.

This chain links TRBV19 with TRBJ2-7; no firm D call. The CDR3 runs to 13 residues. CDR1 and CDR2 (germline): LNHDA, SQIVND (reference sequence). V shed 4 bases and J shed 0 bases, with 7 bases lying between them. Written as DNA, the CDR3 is TGTGCCAGTAGTACTGGAAGCTCCTACGAGCAGTACTTC. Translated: CASSTGSSYEQYF.

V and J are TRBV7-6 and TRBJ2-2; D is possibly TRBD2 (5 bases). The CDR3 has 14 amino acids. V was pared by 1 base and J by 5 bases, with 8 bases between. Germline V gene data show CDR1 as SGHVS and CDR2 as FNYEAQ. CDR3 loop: CASSLVGGTGELFF. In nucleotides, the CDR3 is TGTGCCAGCAGCTTAGTCGGCGGGACCGGGGAGCTGTTTTTT.

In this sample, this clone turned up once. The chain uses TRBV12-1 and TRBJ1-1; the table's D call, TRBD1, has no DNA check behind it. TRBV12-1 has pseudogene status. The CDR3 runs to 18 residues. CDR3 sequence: CASSFFDRGVSSGTEAFF. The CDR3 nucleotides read TGTGCCAGCAGCTTTTTCGACAGGGGTGTGAGTTCGGGCACTGAAGCTTTCTTT.

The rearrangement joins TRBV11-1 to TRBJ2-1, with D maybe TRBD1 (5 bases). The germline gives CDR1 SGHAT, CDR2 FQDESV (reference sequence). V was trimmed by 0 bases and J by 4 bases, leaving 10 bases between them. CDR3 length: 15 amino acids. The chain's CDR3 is CASSLAQGGYNEQFF. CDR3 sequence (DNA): TGTGCCAGCAGCTTAGCGCAGGGTGGGTACAATGAGCAGTTCTTC.

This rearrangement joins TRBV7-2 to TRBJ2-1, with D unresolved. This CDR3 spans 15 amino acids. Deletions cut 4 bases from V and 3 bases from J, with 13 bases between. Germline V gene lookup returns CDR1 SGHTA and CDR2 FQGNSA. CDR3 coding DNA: TGTGCCAGCAGCTCCCCCGGGTTGGGCTACAATGAGCAGTTCTTC. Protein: CASSSPGLGYNEQFF.

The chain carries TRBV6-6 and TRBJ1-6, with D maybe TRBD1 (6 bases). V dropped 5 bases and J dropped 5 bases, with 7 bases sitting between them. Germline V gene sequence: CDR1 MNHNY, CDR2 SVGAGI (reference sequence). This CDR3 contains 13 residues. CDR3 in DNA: TGTGCCAGCAGTGAGGGGGATAATTCACCCCTCCACTTT. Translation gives CASSEGDNSPLHF.

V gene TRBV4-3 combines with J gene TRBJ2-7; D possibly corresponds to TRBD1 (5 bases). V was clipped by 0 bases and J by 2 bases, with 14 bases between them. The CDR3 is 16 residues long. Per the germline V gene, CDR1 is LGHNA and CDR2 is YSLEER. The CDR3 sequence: CASSQEVTGPTYEQYF. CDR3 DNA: TGCGCCAGCAGCCAAGAAGTCACAGGCCCCACCTACGAGCAGTACTTC.

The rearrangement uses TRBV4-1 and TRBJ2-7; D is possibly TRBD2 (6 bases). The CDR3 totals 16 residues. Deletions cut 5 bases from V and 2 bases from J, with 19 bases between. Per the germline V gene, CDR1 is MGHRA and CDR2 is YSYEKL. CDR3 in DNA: TGCGCCAGCAGCTCCTCGGCTCCGGGACTTGCCTACGAGCAGTACTTC. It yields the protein CASSSSAPGLAYEQYF.

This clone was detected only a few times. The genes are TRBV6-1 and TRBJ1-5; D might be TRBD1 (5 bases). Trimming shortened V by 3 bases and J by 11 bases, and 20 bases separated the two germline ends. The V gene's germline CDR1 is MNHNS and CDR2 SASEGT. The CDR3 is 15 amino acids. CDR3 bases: TGTGCCAGCAGTGATTTTGGGGCAGCGTTCGGGGCCCAGCATTTT. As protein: CASSDFGAAFGAQHF.

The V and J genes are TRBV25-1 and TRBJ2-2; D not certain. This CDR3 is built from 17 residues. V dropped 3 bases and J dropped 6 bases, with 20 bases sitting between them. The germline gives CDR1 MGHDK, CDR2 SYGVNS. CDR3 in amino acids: CASSEGGNAKAPGELFF. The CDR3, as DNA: TGTGCCAGCAGTGAGGGCGGTAACGCTAAAGCCCCCGGGGAGCTGTTTTTT.

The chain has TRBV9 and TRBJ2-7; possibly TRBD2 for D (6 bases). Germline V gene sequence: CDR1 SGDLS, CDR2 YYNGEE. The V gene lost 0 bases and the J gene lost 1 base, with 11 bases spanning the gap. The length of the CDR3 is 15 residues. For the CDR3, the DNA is TGTGCCAGCAGCGTAGATGGGGGAGGATCCTACGAGCAGTACTTC. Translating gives CASSVDGGGSYEQYF.

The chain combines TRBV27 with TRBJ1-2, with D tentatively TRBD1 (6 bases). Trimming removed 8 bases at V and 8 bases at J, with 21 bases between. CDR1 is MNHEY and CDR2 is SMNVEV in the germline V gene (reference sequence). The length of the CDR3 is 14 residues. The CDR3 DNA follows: TGTGCCAGCGGCATGACAGAGGGGGTTTCCGGCTACACCTTC. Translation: CASGMTEGVSGYTF.

The CDR3 reads CASSLTRDSPSSYNEQFF. In DNA form, the CDR3 reads TGTGCCAGCAGCCTAACCAGGGACAGCCCAAGCTCCTACAATGAGCAGTTCTTC. The gene calls are TRBV7-8 and TRBJ2-1; 7 nucleotides line up with TRBD1. There are 18 residues in the CDR3. The junction had 13 bases not matched to a gene; V was cut back by 5 bases and J by 0 bases. Germline lookup yields CDR1 SGHVS and CDR2 FQNEAQ.

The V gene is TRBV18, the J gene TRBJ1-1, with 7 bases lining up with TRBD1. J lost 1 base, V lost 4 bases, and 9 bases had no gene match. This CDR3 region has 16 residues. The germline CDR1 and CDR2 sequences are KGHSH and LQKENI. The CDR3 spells CASSLFVDRENTEAFF. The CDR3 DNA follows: TGTGCCAGCTCACTATTCGTTGACAGGGAGAACACTGAAGCTTTCTTT.

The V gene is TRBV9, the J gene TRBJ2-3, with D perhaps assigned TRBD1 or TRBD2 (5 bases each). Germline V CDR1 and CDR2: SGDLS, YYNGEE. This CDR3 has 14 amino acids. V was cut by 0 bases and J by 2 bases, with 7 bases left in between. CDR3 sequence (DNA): TGTGCCAGCAGCGTAGTCGGGGCCACAGATACGCAGTATTTT. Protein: CASSVVGATDTQYF.

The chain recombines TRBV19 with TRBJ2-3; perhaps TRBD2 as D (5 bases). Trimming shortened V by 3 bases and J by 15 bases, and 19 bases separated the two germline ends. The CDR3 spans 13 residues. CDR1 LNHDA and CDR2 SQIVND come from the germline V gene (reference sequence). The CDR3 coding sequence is TGTGCCAGTAGTATGCACGGACTGGGTGTTGGTTATTTT. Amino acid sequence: CASSMHGLGVGYF.

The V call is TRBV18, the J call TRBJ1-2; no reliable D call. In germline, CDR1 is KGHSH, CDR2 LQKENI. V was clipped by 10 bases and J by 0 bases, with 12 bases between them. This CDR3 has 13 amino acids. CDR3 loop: CATALGTNYGYTF. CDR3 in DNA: TGTGCCACCGCCTTAGGGACTAACTATGGCTACACCTTC. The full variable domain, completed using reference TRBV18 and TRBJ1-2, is NAGVMQNPRHLVRRRGQEARLRCSPMKGHSHVYWYRQLPEEGLKFMVYLQKENIIDESGMPKERFSAEFPKEGPSILRIQQVVRGDSAAYFCATALGTNYGYTFGSGTRLTVV.

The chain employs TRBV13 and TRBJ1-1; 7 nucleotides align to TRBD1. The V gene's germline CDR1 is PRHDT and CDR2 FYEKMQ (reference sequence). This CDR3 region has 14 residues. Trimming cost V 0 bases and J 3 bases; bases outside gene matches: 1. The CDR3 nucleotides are TGTGCCAGCAGCTTAGGCGACAGGGACACTGAAGCTTTCTTT. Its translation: CASSLGDRDTEAFF.

The CDR3 nucleotides read TGTGCCAGCATGGGTGCCGATTCAAGCTCCTACGAGCAGTACTTC. It encodes CASMGADSSSYEQYF. The V and J genes are TRBV28 and TRBJ2-7; D is undetermined. V was pared by 7 bases and J by 0 bases, with 16 bases between. From germline, CDR1 is MDHEN and CDR2 SYDVKM. The CDR3 has 15 residues.

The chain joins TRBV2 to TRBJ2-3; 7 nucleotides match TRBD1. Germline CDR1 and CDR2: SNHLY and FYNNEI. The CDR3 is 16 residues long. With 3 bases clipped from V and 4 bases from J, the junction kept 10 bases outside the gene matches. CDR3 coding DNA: TGTGCCAGCAGTGATAGGACAGGTCGGCGGTCAGATACGCAGTATTTT. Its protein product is CASSDRTGRRSDTQYF.

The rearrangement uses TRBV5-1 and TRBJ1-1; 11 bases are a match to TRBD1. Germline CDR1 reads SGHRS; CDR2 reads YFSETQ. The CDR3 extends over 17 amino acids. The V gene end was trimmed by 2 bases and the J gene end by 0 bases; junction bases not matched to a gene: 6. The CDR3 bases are TGCGCCAGCAGCTTCCTGGACAGGGGGCCTATGAACACTGAAGCTTTCTTT. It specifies CASSFLDRGPMNTEAFF.

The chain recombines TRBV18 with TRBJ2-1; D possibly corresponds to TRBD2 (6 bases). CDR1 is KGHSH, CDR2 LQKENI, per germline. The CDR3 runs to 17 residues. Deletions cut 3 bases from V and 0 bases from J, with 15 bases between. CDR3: CASSPYLDGSSYNEQFF. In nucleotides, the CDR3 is TGTGCCAGCTCACCCTACCTTGACGGGAGCTCCTACAATGAGCAGTTCTTC.

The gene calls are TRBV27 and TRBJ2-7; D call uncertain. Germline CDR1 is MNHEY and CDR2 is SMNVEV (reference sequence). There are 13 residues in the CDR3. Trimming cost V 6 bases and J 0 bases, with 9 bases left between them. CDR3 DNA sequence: TGTGCCAGCAGGGGTAAGGTCTCCTACGAGCAGTACTTC. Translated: CASRGKVSYEQYF.

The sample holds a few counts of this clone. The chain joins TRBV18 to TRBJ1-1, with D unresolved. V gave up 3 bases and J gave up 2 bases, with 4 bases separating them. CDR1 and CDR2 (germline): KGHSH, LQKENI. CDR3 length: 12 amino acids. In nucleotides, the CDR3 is TGTGCCAGCTCACCGACAAACACTGAAGCTTTCTTT. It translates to CASSPTNTEAFF.

The CDR3: CASSLSWGTTEAFF. The CDR3 DNA reads as TGCGCCAGCAGCTTGAGTTGGGGGACCACTGAAGCTTTCTTT. The genes are TRBV5-1 and TRBJ1-1, with D possibly being TRBD1 (5 bases). CDR3 length: 14 amino acids. Germline CDR1 reads SGHRS; CDR2 reads YFSETQ. The V end lost 1 base, the J end lost 4 bases, and 11 bases lay between the germline ends.